This TCR beta chain was sequenced during a study of patients and donors after allogeneic stem cell transplantation. This clonotype has more than one count but fewer than ten. From the RT-PCR reads, TCRdb called clonotypes with MiXCR, one entry per CDR3 protein. The table shows approximately 170,000 distinct CDR3 sequences, with approximately 28% occurring only once. This CDR3 has 10 amino acids. Per germline, CDR1 SEHNR and CDR2 FQNEAQ (reference sequence). The origin of this receptor is a human donor who was either an allogeneic HSCT recipient or a stem cell or donor lymphocyte infusion donor (not recorded which). It is not recorded whose cells these are; they may come from a transplant donor. Sequencing input: blood, either unsorted or a sorted T cell fraction (not recorded which). The V gene is TRBV7-9, the J gene TRBJ1-4, with D hard to call. CDR3 loop: CASSGEKLFF. As DNA, the CDR3 is TGTGCTTCCTCGGGGGAAAAACTGTTTTTT.